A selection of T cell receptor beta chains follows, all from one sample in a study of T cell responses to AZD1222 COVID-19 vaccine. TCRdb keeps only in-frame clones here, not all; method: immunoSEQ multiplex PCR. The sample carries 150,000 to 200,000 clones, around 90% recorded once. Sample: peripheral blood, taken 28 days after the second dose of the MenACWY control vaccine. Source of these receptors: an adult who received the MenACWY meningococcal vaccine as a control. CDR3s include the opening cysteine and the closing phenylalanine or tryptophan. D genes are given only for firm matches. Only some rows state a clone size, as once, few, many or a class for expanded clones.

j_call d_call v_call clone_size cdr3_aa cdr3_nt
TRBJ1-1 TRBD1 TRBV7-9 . CASSLSGTGAGTEAFF TGTGCCAGCAGCTTATCGGGGACAGGGGCAGGCACTGAAGCTTTCTTT
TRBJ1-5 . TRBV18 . CASSPLTGNSNQPQHF TGTGCCAGCTCACCCCTGACGGGGAACAGCAATCAGCCCCAGCATTTT
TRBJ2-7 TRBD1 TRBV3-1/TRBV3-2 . CASSPPTGVREQYF TGTGCCAGCAGCCCCCCGACAGGGGTGCGCGAGCAGTACTTC
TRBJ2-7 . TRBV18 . CASSSNSGGYEQYF TGTGCCAGCTCTTCCAACAGTGGCGGGTACGAGCAGTACTTC
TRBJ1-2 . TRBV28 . CASSFSNYGYTF TGTGCCAGCAGTTTCTCCAACTATGGCTACACCTTC
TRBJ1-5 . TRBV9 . CASSVSPNQPQHF TGTGCCAGCAGCGTTTCCCCAAATCAGCCCCAGCATTTT
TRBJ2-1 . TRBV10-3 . CAISVERANEQFF TGTGCCATCAGTGTGGAAAGGGCCAATGAGCAGTTCTTC
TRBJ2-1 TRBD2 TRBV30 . CAWSPTFPSRQKRELYEQFF TGTGCCTGGAGTCCGACATTCCCGTCGCGACAGAAGCGGGAGTTATATGAGCAGTTCTTC
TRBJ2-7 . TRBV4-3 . CASSQDFNGAYEQYF TGCGCCAGCAGCCAAGATTTTAACGGAGCCTACGAGCAGTACTTC
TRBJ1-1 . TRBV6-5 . CASSYSGQRSTEAFF TGTGCCAGCAGTTACTCAGGACAGCGGAGCACTGAAGCTTTCTTT
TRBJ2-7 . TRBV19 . CASSMASGITYEQYF TGTGCCAGTAGTATGGCGTCAGGCATCACCTACGAGCAGTACTTC
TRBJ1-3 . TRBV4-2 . CASSQGPVGSSGNTIYF TGTGCCAGCAGCCAAGGCCCCGTCGGTAGCTCTGGAAACACCATATATTTT
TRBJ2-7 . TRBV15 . CATSSIQAYEQYF TGTGCCACCAGCAGTATACAGGCCTACGAGCAGTACTTC
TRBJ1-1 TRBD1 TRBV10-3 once CAISPGQENTEAFF TGTGCCATCAGCCCGGGACAGGAGAACACTGAAGCTTTCTTT
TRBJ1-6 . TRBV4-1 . CASSQDQGTNPNNSPLHF TGCGCCAGCAGCCAAGATCAGGGGACGAATCCTAATAATTCACCCCTCCACTTT
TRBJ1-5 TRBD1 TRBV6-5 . CATQGGNQPQHF TGTGCCACCCAGGGGGGGAATCAGCCCCAGCATTTT
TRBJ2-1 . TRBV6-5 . CASSYPGKQFF TGTGCCAGCAGTTACCCAGGCAAGCAGTTCTTC
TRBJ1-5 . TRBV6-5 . CASSYPGTNQPQHF TGTGCCAGCAGTTACCCCGGGACCAATCAGCCCCAGCATTTT
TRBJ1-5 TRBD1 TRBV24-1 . CATSDPGQGFNQPQHF TGTGCCACCAGTGACCCGGGACAGGGTTTCAATCAGCCCCAGCATTTT
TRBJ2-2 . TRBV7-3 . CASSLKGAGGTGELFF TGTGCCAGCAGCTTAAAAGGTGCCGGGGGAACCGGGGAGCTGTTTTTT
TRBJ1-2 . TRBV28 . CASGGDYGYTF TGTGCCAGTGGGGGGGACTATGGCTACACCTTC
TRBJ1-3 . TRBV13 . CASSLGNTIYF TGTGCCAGCAGCTTAGGAAACACCATATATTTT
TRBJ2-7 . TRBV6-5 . CASRDRTEVDEQYF TGTGCCAGCAGAGATCGGACGGAAGTCGACGAGCAGTACTTC
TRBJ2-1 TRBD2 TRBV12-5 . CASAPRFASGRAGGEQFF TGTGCTAGTGCCCCGAGGTTCGCTAGCGGGAGGGCCGGGGGTGAGCAGTTCTTC
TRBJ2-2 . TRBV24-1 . CATSDPSPGELFF TGTGCCACCAGTGACCCCTCCCCCGGGGAGCTGTTTTTT
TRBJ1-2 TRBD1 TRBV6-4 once CASSPGQGFYGYTF TGTGCCAGCAGTCCCGGACAGGGGTTCTATGGCTACACCTTC
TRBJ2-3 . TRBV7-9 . CASSPKWADTQYF TGTGCCAGCAGCCCGAAATGGGCAGATACGCAGTATTTT
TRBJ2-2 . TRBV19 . CASALGHTGELFF TGTGCCAGTGCGCTAGGACACACCGGGGAGCTGTTTTTT
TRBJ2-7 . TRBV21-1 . CASSKTGDYEQYF TGTGCCAGCAGCAAAACAGGGGACTACGAGCAGTACTTC
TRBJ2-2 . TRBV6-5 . CASSYSTHSTGELFF TGTGCCAGCAGTTACTCGACGCACAGCACCGGGGAGCTGTTTTTT
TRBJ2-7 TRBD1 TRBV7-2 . CASSPDRASLGQYF TGTGCCAGCAGCCCGGACAGGGCCTCCCTGGGGCAGTACTTC
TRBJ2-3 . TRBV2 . CASSSGLSLDTQYF TGTGCCAGCAGTTCAGGGTTATCGTTGGATACGCAGTATTTT
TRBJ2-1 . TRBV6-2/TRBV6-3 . CASSYPRGGFEQFF TGTGCCAGCAGTTACCCAAGAGGAGGGTTTGAACAGTTCTTC
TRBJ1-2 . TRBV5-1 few CASSLADHTGGYTF TGCGCCAGCAGCTTGGCCGACCATACGGGAGGCTACACCTTC
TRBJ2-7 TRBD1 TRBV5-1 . CASSLPDRGTSYEQYF TGCGCCAGCAGCCTCCCGGACAGGGGAACTAGCTACGAGCAGTACTTC
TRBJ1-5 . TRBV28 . CASTTSSGLGTQHF TGTGCCAGCACGACGTCCTCGGGCTTGGGGACCCAGCATTTT
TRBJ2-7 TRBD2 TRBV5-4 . CASSKREGDRNEQYF TGTGCCAGCAGCAAGCGGGAGGGCGATCGGAACGAGCAGTACTTC
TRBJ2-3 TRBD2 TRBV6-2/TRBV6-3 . CASSYSRTSGNTDTQYF TGTGCCAGCAGTTACTCTCGGACTAGCGGTAACACAGATACGCAGTATTTT
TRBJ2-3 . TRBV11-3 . CASSLGLASNTDTQYF TGTGCCAGCAGCTTAGGACTCGCCTCAAACACAGATACGCAGTATTTT
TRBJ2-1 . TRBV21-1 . CASSKVGGLAGVTNEQFF TGTGCCAGCAGCAAGGTGGGGGGACTAGCGGGAGTAACAAATGAGCAGTTCTTC
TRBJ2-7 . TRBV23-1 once CASSQSSYEQYF TGCGCCAGCAGTCAAAGCTCCTACGAGCAGTACTTC
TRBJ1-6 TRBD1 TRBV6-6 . CASSQRREGAFRNSPLHF TGTGCCAGCAGTCAGCGTCGGGAGGGGGCTTTTAGGAACTCACCCCTCCACTTT
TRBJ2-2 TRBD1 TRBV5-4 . CASSLPTGFDTGELFF TGTGCCAGCAGCCTTCCGACAGGGTTCGACACCGGGGAGCTGTTTTTT
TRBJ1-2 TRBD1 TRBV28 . CASSLGTGGNYGYTF TGTGCCAGCAGTTTAGGGACAGGGGGAAACTATGGCTACACCTTC
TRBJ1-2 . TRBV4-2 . CASSQDGSPNYGYTF TGTGCCAGCAGCCAAGATGGCAGTCCTAACTATGGCTACACCTTC
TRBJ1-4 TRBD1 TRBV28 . CASSYSGGTVNEKLFF TGTGCCAGCAGTTACTCGGGCGGGACAGTAAATGAAAAACTGTTTTTT
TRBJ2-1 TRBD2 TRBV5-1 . CASSMPGLAFYNEQFF TGCGCCAGCAGCATGCCGGGACTAGCCTTCTACAATGAGCAGTTCTTC
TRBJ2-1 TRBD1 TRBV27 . CASRRMGQGTYNEQFF TGTGCCAGCAGGCGCATGGGACAGGGGACCTACAATGAGCAGTTCTTC
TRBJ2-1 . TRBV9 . CASSVAGSYNEQFF TGTGCCAGCAGCGTCGCGGGATCTTACAATGAGCAGTTCTTC
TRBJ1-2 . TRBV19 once CASSMGGNYGYTF TGTGCCAGTAGTATGGGGGGGAACTATGGCTACACCTTC
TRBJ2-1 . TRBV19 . CASSMGSGSREQFF TGTGCCAGTAGTATGGGATCGGGGAGTCGTGAGCAGTTCTTC
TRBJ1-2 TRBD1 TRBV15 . CATSRDRNYGYTF TGTGCCACCAGCAGGGACAGGAACTATGGCTACACCTTC
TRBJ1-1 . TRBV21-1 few CASSPGTGNTEAFF TGTGCCAGCAGCCCCGGGACAGGTAACACTGAAGCTTTCTTT
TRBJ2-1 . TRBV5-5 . CASSGTGEQFF TGTGCCAGCAGCGGAACCGGTGAGCAGTTCTTC
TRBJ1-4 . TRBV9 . CASSVEQVPTTNEKLFF TGTGCCAGCAGCGTAGAACAGGTCCCGACAACTAATGAAAAACTGTTTTTT
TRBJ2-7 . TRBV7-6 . CASSLTDGHYEQYF TGTGCCAGCAGCTTAACAGACGGGCACTACGAGCAGTACTTC
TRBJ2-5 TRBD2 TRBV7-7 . CASSPGLAVEETQYF TGTGCTAGCAGCCCGGGACTAGCGGTCGAAGAGACCCAGTACTTC
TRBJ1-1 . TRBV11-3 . CASSFGALNTEAFF TGTGCCAGCAGCTTCGGGGCCCTGAACACTGAAGCTTTCTTT